This record looks at one T cell receptor beta chain sequence and its context. TCRdb's copy holds only in-frame clones and misses some; the assay was immunoSEQ multiplex PCR. The data contain fewer than 350,000 clones, 90% of them seen just once; the ten biggest clones take up 6% to 7%. The sample comes from a study of blood T cell repertoires in COVID-19. Study as a whole: The United States, Italy and Spain were the sources of the acute and convalescent COVID-19 samples.

CDR1 and CDR2 from the germline V gene are ENHRY and SYGVKD. After removal of 10 bases from V and 8 bases from J, the junction contained 7 bases not matched to a gene. The length of the CDR3 is 13 residues. Sequencing was done on a sample of peripheral blood. This receptor was taken from a woman aged 30 to 39 with COVID-19, enrolled during active disease. The chain has TRBV10-3 and TRBJ2-1; 11 bases are a match to TRBD1. CDR3 DNA: TGTGCCAACGGACAGGGGGCTTTCGATGAGCAGTTCTTC. This codes for CANGQGAFDEQFF.